The TCR beta chain described here comes from a study of T cells in Graves' hyperthyroidism and ophthalmopathy. A note on this clonotype: What it binds is unknown. A much larger clone lies one base from this, so it may be a read error.

Amplification of TCR beta CDR3 regions used RNA as the template. The HTBI primer set was used in a first-round RT-PCR of the TCR CDR3. TCRdb passed the multiplex PCR reads through MiXCR, listing each CDR3 protein once. The sample carries about 180,000 distinct CDR3 sequences, about 15% recorded once. Patients having uncontrolled infection, another autoimmune disease, pregnancy or lactation were not included. Trimming shortened V by 4 bases and J by 3 bases, and 5 bases separated the two germline ends. The CDR3 contains 13 residues. The germline gives CDR1 SGHRS, CDR2 YFSETQ. Study results and caveats: Expanded thyroid clonotypes (above 0.001) were mostly also found in blood.

The rearrangement uses TRBV5-1 and TRBJ2-6, with D unresolved. Sample: blood. The clonotype comes from a woman aged 45-59 years with Graves' hyperthyroidism. The CDR3: CASSPVGANVLTF. In nucleotides, the CDR3 is TGCGCCAGCAGCCCCGTTGGGGCCAACGTCCTGACTTTC.